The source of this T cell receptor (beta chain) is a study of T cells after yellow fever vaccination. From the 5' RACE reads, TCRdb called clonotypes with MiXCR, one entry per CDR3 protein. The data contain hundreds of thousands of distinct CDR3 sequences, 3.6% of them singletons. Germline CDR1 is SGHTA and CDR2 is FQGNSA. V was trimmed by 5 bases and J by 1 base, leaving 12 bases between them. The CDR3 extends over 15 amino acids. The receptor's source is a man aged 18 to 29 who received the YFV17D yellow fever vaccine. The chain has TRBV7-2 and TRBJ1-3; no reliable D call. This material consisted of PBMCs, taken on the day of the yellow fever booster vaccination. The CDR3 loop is CASSPRPVSGNTIYF. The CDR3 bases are TGTGCCAGCAGCCCCCGTCCCGTGTCTGGAAACACCATATATTTT.